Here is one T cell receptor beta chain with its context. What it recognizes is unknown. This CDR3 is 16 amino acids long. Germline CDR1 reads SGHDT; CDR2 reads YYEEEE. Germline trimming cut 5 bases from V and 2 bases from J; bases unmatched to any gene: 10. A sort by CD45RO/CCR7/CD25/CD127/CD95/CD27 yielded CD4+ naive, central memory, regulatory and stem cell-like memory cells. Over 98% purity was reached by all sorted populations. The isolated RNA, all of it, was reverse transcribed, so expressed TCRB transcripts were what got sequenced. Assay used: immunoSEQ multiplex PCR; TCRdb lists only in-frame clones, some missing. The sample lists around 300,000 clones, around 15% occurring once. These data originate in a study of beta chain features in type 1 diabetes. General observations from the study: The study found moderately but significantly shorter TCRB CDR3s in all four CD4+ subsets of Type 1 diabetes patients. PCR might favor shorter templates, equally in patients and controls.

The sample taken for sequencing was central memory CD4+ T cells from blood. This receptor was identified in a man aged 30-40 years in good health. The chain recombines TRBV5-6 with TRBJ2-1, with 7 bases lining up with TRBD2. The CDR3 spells CASRMAGEGPYNEQFF. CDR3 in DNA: TGTGCCAGCAGAATGGCGGGAGAGGGCCCCTACAATGAGCAGTTCTTC.